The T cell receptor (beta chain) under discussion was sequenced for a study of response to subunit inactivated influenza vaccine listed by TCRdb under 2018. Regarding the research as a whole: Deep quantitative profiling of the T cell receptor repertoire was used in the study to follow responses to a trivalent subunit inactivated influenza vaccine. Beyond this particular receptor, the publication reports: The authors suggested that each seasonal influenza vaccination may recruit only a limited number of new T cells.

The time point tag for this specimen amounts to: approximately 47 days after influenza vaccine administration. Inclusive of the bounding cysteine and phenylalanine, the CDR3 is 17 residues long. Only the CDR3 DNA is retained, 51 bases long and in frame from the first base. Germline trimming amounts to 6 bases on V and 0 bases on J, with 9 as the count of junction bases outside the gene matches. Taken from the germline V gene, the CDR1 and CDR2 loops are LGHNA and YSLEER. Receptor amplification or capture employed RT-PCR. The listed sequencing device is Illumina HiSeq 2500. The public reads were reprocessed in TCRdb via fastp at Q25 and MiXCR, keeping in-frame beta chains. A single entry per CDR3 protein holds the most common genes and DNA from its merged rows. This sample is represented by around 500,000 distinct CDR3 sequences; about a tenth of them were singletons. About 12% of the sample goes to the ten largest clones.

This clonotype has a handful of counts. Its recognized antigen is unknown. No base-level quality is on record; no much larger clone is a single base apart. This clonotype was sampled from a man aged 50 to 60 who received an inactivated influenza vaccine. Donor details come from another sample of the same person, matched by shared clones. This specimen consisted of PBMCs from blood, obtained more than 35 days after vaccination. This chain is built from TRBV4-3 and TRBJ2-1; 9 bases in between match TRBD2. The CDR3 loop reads CASSQSFSGSSYNEQFF. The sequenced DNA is TGCGCCAGCAGTCAGTCTTTTAGCGGGAGCTCCTACAATGAGCAGTTCTTC.